This TCR beta chain originates from a study of control samples from healthy donors and cancer patients. This CDR3 has 14 residues. Germline V gene sequence: CDR1 LNHDA, CDR2 SQIVND (reference sequence). Losses at the gene ends were 7 bases for V and 4 bases for J; bases not matched to a gene: 9. Sequencing used immunoSEQ multiplex PCR; TCRdb keeps in-frame clones, though not all of them. The sample lists 80,000 or so clones, approximately 92% seen once, with approximately 6% in the top ten. Specimen: blood. The clonotype comes from a woman aged 55-69 years in good health. This sequence joins TRBV19 and TRBJ1-2; 7 bases are a match to TRBD1. Here the CDR3 reads CASKTPGQSYGYTF. CDR3 bases: TGTGCCAGTAAGACCCCGGGACAGTCCTATGGCTACACCTTC. The whole variable domain, remainder taken from reference TRBV19 and TRBJ1-2, is DGGITQSPKYLFRKEGQNVTLSCEQNLNHDAMYWYRQDPGQGLRLIYYSQIVNDFQKGDIAEGYSVSREKKESFPLTVTSAQKNPTAFYLCASKTPGQSYGYTFGSGTRLTVV.